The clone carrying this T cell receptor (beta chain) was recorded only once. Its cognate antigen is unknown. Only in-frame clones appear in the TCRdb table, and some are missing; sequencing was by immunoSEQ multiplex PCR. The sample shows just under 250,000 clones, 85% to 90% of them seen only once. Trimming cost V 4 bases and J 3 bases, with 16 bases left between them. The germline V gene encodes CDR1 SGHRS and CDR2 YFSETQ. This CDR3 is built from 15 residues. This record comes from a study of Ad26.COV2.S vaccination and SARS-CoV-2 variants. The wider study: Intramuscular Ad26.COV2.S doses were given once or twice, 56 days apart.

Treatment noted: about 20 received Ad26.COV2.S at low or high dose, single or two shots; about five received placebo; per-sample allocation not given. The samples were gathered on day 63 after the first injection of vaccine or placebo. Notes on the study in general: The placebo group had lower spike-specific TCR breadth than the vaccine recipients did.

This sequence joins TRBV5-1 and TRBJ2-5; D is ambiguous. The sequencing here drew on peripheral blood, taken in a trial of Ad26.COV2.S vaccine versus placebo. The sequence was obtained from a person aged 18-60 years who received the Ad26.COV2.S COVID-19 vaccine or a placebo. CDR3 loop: CASSVTLMNEETQYF. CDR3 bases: TGCGCCAGCAGCGTGACACTGATGAATGAAGAGACCCAGTACTTC.